Following are 9 T cell receptor beta chains from one sample sequenced in a study of identical twins. One entry per CDR3 protein, called by TCRdb with MiXCR from the 5' RACE reads. The sample gives 350,000 to 400,000 distinct CDR3 sequences, 7% to 9.5% of which show up once; 8% to 9.5% is in the top ten. Sequencing was done on a sample of naive T cells sorted from blood. The source of these receptors is a woman between 50 and 59 years old in good health.

This clonotype was seen repeatedly, ten times or more. CDR3 region: CASTFPGQENIQYF. The CDR3 nucleotides are TGTGCCAGCACCTTCCCGGGACAAGAAAACATTCAGTACTTC. V gene TRBV6-6 combines with J gene TRBJ2-4, with D possibly matching TRBD1 (6 bases). Germline V gene sequence: CDR1 MNHNY, CDR2 SVGAGI (reference sequence). V was pared by 7 bases and J by 5 bases, with 15 bases between. This CDR3 contains 14 residues.

This clonotype was seen a few times. The chain recombines TRBV2 with TRBJ2-7, with 7 bases fitting TRBD1. Germline lookup yields CDR1 SNHLY and CDR2 FYNNEI. The trim removed 7 bases at V and 6 bases at J, leaving 24 bases unmatched. The length of the CDR3 is 18 residues. In DNA form, the CDR3 reads TGTGCCAGCACGCCGTTCGACGGTGACAGGGAACGACTGTTCGAGCAGTACTTC. Translation: CASTPFDGDRERLFEQYF.

The genes are TRBV15 and TRBJ2-7; D unclear. CDR3 length: 16 residues. CDR1 and CDR2 from the germline V gene are LNHNV and YYDKDF (reference sequence). V dropped 0 bases and J dropped 0 bases, with 12 bases sitting between them. The CDR3 region is CATSRDRTASSYEQYF. The CDR3 coding sequence is TGTGCCACCAGCAGAGACCGGACGGCGAGCTCCTACGAGCAGTACTTC.

This chain connects TRBV12-3 or TRBV12-4 to TRBJ1-2; 9 positions agree with TRBD1. Trimming at V came to 3 bases and at J to 4 bases, leaving 6 bases not matched to a gene. This CDR3 contains 15 residues. This CDR3 is CASSFRQGDVYGYTF. DNA for the CDR3: TGTGCCAGCAGTTTCCGACAGGGGGATGTCTATGGCTACACCTTC.

This clonotype turned up a few times. This sequence joins TRBV9 and TRBJ1-2; D not resolved. The ends were cut back, 0 bases at V and 9 bases at J, with 6 bases in the middle. CDR1 SGDLS and CDR2 YYNGEE come from the germline V gene. This CDR3 is built from 11 residues. The chain's CDR3 is CASSVGPRYTF. In DNA, the CDR3 is TGTGCCAGCAGCGTAGGGCCTCGCTACACCTTC. The whole variable domain, filled in from reference TRBV9 and TRBJ1-2, reads DSGVTQTPKHLITATGQRVTLRCSPRSGDLSVYWYQQSLDQGLQFLIQYYNGEERAKGNILERFSAQQFPDLHSELNLSSLELGDSALYFCASSVGPRYTFGSGTRLTVV.

At least ten counts were recorded for this clonotype. The genes are TRBV20-1 and TRBJ1-5; 7 bases are a match to TRBD1. Germline lookup yields CDR1 DFQATT and CDR2 SNEGSKA (reference sequence). V dropped 0 bases and J dropped 4; count of bases not matched to a gene: 3. The CDR3 is 14 residues long. Here the CDR3 DNA reads TGCAGTGCTAGAGACGACAGGGTTAATCAGCCCCAGCATTTT. Residues: CSARDDRVNQPQHF.

This clonotype was observed many times. V usage is TRBV10-3 and J usage is TRBJ2-6, with D hard to call. V was shortened by 4 bases and J by 2 bases, with 6 bases between the two germline ends. The CDR3 runs to 14 residues. The germline gives CDR1 ENHRY, CDR2 SYGVKD. For the CDR3, the DNA is TGTGCCATCAGTGCTAGGACTGGGGCCAACGTCCTGACTTTC. As protein: CAISARTGANVLTF.

This clonotype was seen many times. CDR3 protein: CATSDSRGPPRGETQYF. CDR3 nucleotide sequence: TGTGCCACCAGTGACTCCAGGGGACCCCCAAGGGGAGAGACCCAGTACTTC. This chain joins TRBV24-1 and TRBJ2-5, with D maybe TRBD1 (6 bases). From germline, CDR1 is KGHDR and CDR2 SFDVKD. Trimming took 4 bases from V and 4 from J, leaving 21 bases between them. This CDR3 is built from 17 residues.

This clonotype was counted only a few times. The chain links TRBV20-1 to TRBJ2-4; 8 nucleotides line up with TRBD2. The V gene end was trimmed by 6 bases and the J gene end by 6 bases; junction bases not matched to a gene: 10. The CDR3 covers 14 residues. Germline loops: CDR1 DFQATT, CDR2 SNEGSKA (reference sequence). In DNA, the CDR3 is TGCAGTGCAAGACTGACTAGCGCGGGAAACATTCAGTACTTC. Protein product: CSARLTSAGNIQYF.